A selection of T cell receptor beta chains follows, all from one sample in a study of blood T cells in healthy people across ages. TCRdb re-derived calls from the 5' RACE reads in MiXCR, one entry per CDR3 protein. The repertoire holds about 800,000 distinct CDR3 sequences, with around 25% as singletons. The same data also went into a second study, on T cells of mothers and their children.

The material sequenced was blood. All receptors come from a boy aged 10-17 years in good health. CDR3s include the opening cysteine and the closing phenylalanine or tryptophan. The order of the fields is V gene, clone size, D gene, J gene, CDR3 DNA, CDR3 protein. A D gene is named only where the DNA matches it firmly. Rows may omit the clone size; those that give it use once, few, many or a size class.

v_call: TRBV29-1; clone_size: .; d_call: .; j_call: TRBJ2-7; cdr3_nt: TGCAGCGTCCTAGGGTGGGACGGAAGATCCTACGAGCAGTACTTC; cdr3_aa: CSVLGWDGRSYEQYF
v_call: TRBV7-2; clone_size: .; d_call: .; j_call: TRBJ2-5; cdr3_nt: TGTGCCAGCGGGAACAGATATACGTCGGAGACCCAGTACTTC; cdr3_aa: CASGNRYTSETQYF
v_call: TRBV6-6; clone_size: .; d_call: .; j_call: TRBJ2-6; cdr3_nt: TGTGCCAGCAGTCCAAGACAGGGAGGTGCCTCTGGGGCCAACGTCCTGACTTTC; cdr3_aa: CASSPRQGGASGANVLTF
v_call: TRBV18; clone_size: .; d_call: TRBD1; j_call: TRBJ1-5; cdr3_nt: TGTGCCAGCTCACCCGACAGGGTCAATCAGCCCCAGCATTTT; cdr3_aa: CASSPDRVNQPQHF
v_call: TRBV19; clone_size: few; d_call: TRBD1; j_call: TRBJ1-1; cdr3_nt: TGTGCCAGTAGTAGGCCAGGGGACAGCAAGAACACTGAAGCTTTCTTT; cdr3_aa: CASSRPGDSKNTEAFF
v_call: TRBV7-2; clone_size: .; d_call: TRBD1; j_call: TRBJ2-7; cdr3_nt: TGTGCCAGCAGCTTAGAGGTGGGACAGGCCTACGAGCAGTACTTC; cdr3_aa: CASSLEVGQAYEQYF
v_call: TRBV28; clone_size: few; d_call: TRBD1; j_call: TRBJ2-5; cdr3_nt: TGTGCCAGCAGTTCCCACATCGGGACAGGGCGGGAGACCCAGTACTTC; cdr3_aa: CASSSHIGTGRETQYF
v_call: TRBV29-1; clone_size: .; d_call: .; j_call: TRBJ1-2; cdr3_nt: TGCAGCGATTTTCCCGCAGGGTCGATTGGTGGCTACACCTTC; cdr3_aa: CSDFPAGSIGGYTF
v_call: TRBV28; clone_size: once; d_call: .; j_call: TRBJ2-2; cdr3_nt: TGTGCCAGCAACCATCCCGAGGGAACCGGGGAGCTGTTTTTT; cdr3_aa: CASNHPEGTGELFF
v_call: TRBV20-1; clone_size: few; d_call: .; j_call: TRBJ1-3; cdr3_nt: TGCAGTGCTAGAGTATACGCGACTGGAAACACCATACATTTT; cdr3_aa: CSARVYATGNTIHF
v_call: TRBV18; clone_size: .; d_call: .; j_call: TRBJ2-3; cdr3_nt: TGTGCCAGCTCACCACGTTCCCCTAGTCCTTCCCCCACAGATACGCAGTATTTT; cdr3_aa: CASSPRSPSPSPTDTQYF
v_call: TRBV28; clone_size: few; d_call: .; j_call: TRBJ2-1; cdr3_nt: TGTGCCAGCACCCCGCCGCGCCGCGGGAATAATGAGCAGTTCTTC; cdr3_aa: CASTPPRRGNNEQFF
v_call: TRBV28; clone_size: .; d_call: TRBD2; j_call: TRBJ2-5; cdr3_nt: TGTGCCAGCAGCCCGGGACTAGCGAGGGGCCCAGGAGGGCAAGAGACCCAGTACTTC; cdr3_aa: CASSPGLARGPGGQETQYF
v_call: TRBV2; clone_size: .; d_call: TRBD2; j_call: TRBJ2-7; cdr3_nt: TGTGCCAGCAGTGTTTTTGGCGGGGGGACCTACGAGCAGTACTTC; cdr3_aa: CASSVFGGGTYEQYF
v_call: TRBV28; clone_size: .; d_call: .; j_call: TRBJ1-3; cdr3_nt: TGTGCCAGCAGTTTATTCGCGCTACGCTCTGGAAACACCATATATTTT; cdr3_aa: CASSLFALRSGNTIYF
v_call: TRBV4-3; clone_size: .; d_call: .; j_call: TRBJ2-1; cdr3_nt: TGCGCCAGCAGCCAAGATCGAGTCCGGGATGAGCAGTTCTTC; cdr3_aa: CASSQDRVRDEQFF
v_call: TRBV28; clone_size: .; d_call: .; j_call: TRBJ1-4; cdr3_nt: TGTGCCAGCAGTTTCGGGTCTAACGAAAAACTGTTTTTT; cdr3_aa: CASSFGSNEKLFF
v_call: TRBV29-1; clone_size: .; d_call: TRBD1; j_call: TRBJ2-2; cdr3_nt: TGCAGCGTTGAGGAGGCGGACAGGGTTACCGGGGAGCTGTTTTTT; cdr3_aa: CSVEEADRVTGELFF
v_call: TRBV5-5; clone_size: .; d_call: TRBD1; j_call: TRBJ2-7; cdr3_nt: TGTGCCAGCAGCTTGATGTCGGGACAGCTCTCCTACGAGCAGTACTTC; cdr3_aa: CASSLMSGQLSYEQYF
v_call: TRBV4-1; clone_size: few; d_call: .; j_call: TRBJ2-5; cdr3_nt: TGCGCCAGCAGCCAAGGGCCGGCAGACGCCCTACAGCAGTACTTC; cdr3_aa: CASSQGPADALQQYF
v_call: TRBV15; clone_size: few; d_call: .; j_call: TRBJ1-2; cdr3_nt: TGTGCCACCAGCAGAGTGGGTGCCGCTAACTATGGCTACACCTTC; cdr3_aa: CATSRVGAANYGYTF
v_call: TRBV7-9; clone_size: .; d_call: .; j_call: TRBJ2-1; cdr3_nt: TGTGCCAGCAGCTCAATAGTTCAGCAGTTCTTC; cdr3_aa: CASSSIVQQFF
v_call: TRBV20-1; clone_size: few; d_call: TRBD1; j_call: TRBJ2-5; cdr3_nt: TGCAGTGCCCCGACAGGGATACAAGAGACCCAGTACTTC; cdr3_aa: CSAPTGIQETQYF
v_call: TRBV9; clone_size: .; d_call: .; j_call: TRBJ1-1; cdr3_nt: TGTGCCAGCAGAGCGGCCCTTCTTAACACTGAAGCTTTCTTT; cdr3_aa: CASRAALLNTEAFF
v_call: TRBV20-1; clone_size: .; d_call: .; j_call: TRBJ2-3; cdr3_nt: TGCAGTGCTAGAGACCAGACCGGGGCCGCAGATACGCAGTATTTT; cdr3_aa: CSARDQTGAADTQYF
v_call: TRBV10-3; clone_size: .; d_call: .; j_call: TRBJ2-5; cdr3_nt: TGTGCCATCAAGACGGACTCCCAAGAGACCCAGTACTTC; cdr3_aa: CAIKTDSQETQYF
v_call: TRBV7-9; clone_size: many; d_call: TRBD2; j_call: TRBJ2-1; cdr3_nt: TGTGCCAGCAGCTTAGTTGGTAGCGGGAACAATGAGCAGTTCTTC; cdr3_aa: CASSLVGSGNNEQFF
v_call: TRBV23-1; clone_size: .; d_call: .; j_call: TRBJ2-6; cdr3_nt: TGCGCCAGCAGTCAATGCAGGGTTGAAGGGGCCAACGTCCTGACTTTC; cdr3_aa: CASSQCRVEGANVLTF
v_call: TRBV5-1; clone_size: .; d_call: TRBD1; j_call: TRBJ2-1; cdr3_nt: TGCGCCAGCAGCCTCGGACAGGGACATCCGTTCTTC; cdr3_aa: CASSLGQGHPFF
v_call: TRBV2; clone_size: few; d_call: .; j_call: TRBJ1-2; cdr3_nt: TGTGCCAGCCTGAGAAACAACTACTATGGCTACACCTTC; cdr3_aa: CASLRNNYYGYTF
v_call: TRBV4-3; clone_size: few; d_call: .; j_call: TRBJ2-7; cdr3_nt: TGCGCCAGCAGCCAAGAAGAACGGCCCTACGAGCAGTACTTC; cdr3_aa: CASSQEERPYEQYF
v_call: TRBV9; clone_size: few; d_call: TRBD2; j_call: TRBJ2-1; cdr3_nt: TGTGCCAGCAGCGCGGTTAGCGGGGACTCCTCCAATGAGCAGTTCTTC; cdr3_aa: CASSAVSGDSSNEQFF
v_call: TRBV4-3; clone_size: few; d_call: .; j_call: TRBJ2-7; cdr3_nt: TGCGCCAGCAGCCAAGGACCGGAGGGGGGCTACGAGCAGTACTTC; cdr3_aa: CASSQGPEGGYEQYF
v_call: TRBV10-3; clone_size: .; d_call: .; j_call: TRBJ2-5; cdr3_nt: TGTGCCATCAGTGATTTGGGGGAGAGGGAGACCCAGTACTTC; cdr3_aa: CAISDLGERETQYF
v_call: TRBV7-2; clone_size: few; d_call: .; j_call: TRBJ2-7; cdr3_nt: TGTGCCAGCAGCCCTCAAGGGGCTACTCGCTACGAGCAGTACTTC; cdr3_aa: CASSPQGATRYEQYF
v_call: TRBV5-5; clone_size: few; d_call: TRBD1; j_call: TRBJ1-2; cdr3_nt: TGTGCCAGCAGCTGGACAGGGCACGGCTATGGCTACACCTTC; cdr3_aa: CASSWTGHGYGYTF
v_call: TRBV18; clone_size: .; d_call: TRBD1; j_call: TRBJ2-5; cdr3_nt: TGTGCCAGCTCGAATTACAACACAGGGGTCGAGACCCAGTACTTC; cdr3_aa: CASSNYNTGVETQYF
v_call: TRBV3-1; clone_size: once; d_call: .; j_call: TRBJ2-5; cdr3_nt: TGTGCCAGCAGCCAGGTTGTGACATATGAAGAGACCCAGTACTTC; cdr3_aa: CASSQVVTYEETQYF
v_call: TRBV15; clone_size: .; d_call: TRBD1; j_call: TRBJ2-2; cdr3_nt: TGTGCCACCAGCAGAGGGGCAGGGGGCCCCGGTAACACCGGGGAGCTGTTTTTT; cdr3_aa: CATSRGAGGPGNTGELFF
v_call: TRBV28; clone_size: .; d_call: TRBD2; j_call: TRBJ2-1; cdr3_nt: TGTGCCAGCGGGCGGACTAGCGGGGACAGGAATGAGCAGTTCTTC; cdr3_aa: CASGRTSGDRNEQFF
v_call: TRBV3-1; clone_size: few; d_call: .; j_call: TRBJ2-7; cdr3_nt: TGTGCCAGCAGCCAAGATCTAAGCTCCGAGCAGTACTTC; cdr3_aa: CASSQDLSSEQYF
v_call: TRBV28; clone_size: .; d_call: TRBD2; j_call: TRBJ2-1; cdr3_nt: TGTGCCAGCAGTTCCCGGACTAGCGGGAGTACCATCAATGAGCAGTTCTTC; cdr3_aa: CASSSRTSGSTINEQFF
v_call: TRBV29-1; clone_size: .; d_call: TRBD1; j_call: TRBJ2-3; cdr3_nt: TGCAGCGAGGACAGGGGTACAGATACGCAGTATTTT; cdr3_aa: CSEDRGTDTQYF
v_call: TRBV27; clone_size: few; d_call: .; j_call: TRBJ2-2; cdr3_nt: TGTGCCAGCAGTTTGAGGAACGGACTGAACACCGGGGAGCTGTTTTTT; cdr3_aa: CASSLRNGLNTGELFF
v_call: TRBV6-2/TRBV6-3; clone_size: .; d_call: TRBD2; j_call: TRBJ2-2; cdr3_nt: TGTGCCAGCAGTTACCCGACCACTAGCGCCGGGGAGCTGTTTTTT; cdr3_aa: CASSYPTTSAGELFF
v_call: TRBV27; clone_size: .; d_call: .; j_call: TRBJ1-1; cdr3_nt: TGTGCCAGCAAATCATCCACAGGGTTTGTGACTGAAGCTTTCTTT; cdr3_aa: CASKSSTGFVTEAFF
v_call: TRBV12-3/TRBV12-4; clone_size: .; d_call: TRBD1; j_call: TRBJ1-5; cdr3_nt: TGTGCCAGCACCGCAGACAGGGAGGGCAATCAGCCCCAGCATTTT; cdr3_aa: CASTADREGNQPQHF
v_call: TRBV7-7; clone_size: .; d_call: TRBD1; j_call: TRBJ2-1; cdr3_nt: TGTGCTAGCAGCTTAGAACTACAGGGGAGAGAGCAGTTCTTC; cdr3_aa: CASSLELQGREQFF
v_call: TRBV5-8; clone_size: .; d_call: .; j_call: TRBJ2-5; cdr3_nt: TGTGCCAGCAGTCCCGTGGCCCCGGGCCAAGAGACCCAGTACTTC; cdr3_aa: CASSPVAPGQETQYF
v_call: TRBV20-1; clone_size: .; d_call: TRBD1; j_call: TRBJ1-5; cdr3_nt: TGCAGTGCTAGAGGGGACAGGGTAATGCAGCCCCAGCATTTT; cdr3_aa: CSARGDRVMQPQHF
v_call: TRBV29-1; clone_size: .; d_call: .; j_call: TRBJ2-4; cdr3_nt: TGCAGCGTTGCGCCAGGGGAGACCATTCAGTACTTC; cdr3_aa: CSVAPGETIQYF
v_call: TRBV7-9; clone_size: .; d_call: TRBD2; j_call: TRBJ2-5; cdr3_nt: TGTGCCAGCAGCGAGACCGGGACTAGCCGAGAGACCCAGTACTTC; cdr3_aa: CASSETGTSRETQYF
v_call: TRBV20-1; clone_size: few; d_call: TRBD2; j_call: TRBJ2-6; cdr3_nt: TGCAGTGCTAGAGGGACTAGCGGCTCTGGGGCCAACGTCCTGACTTTC; cdr3_aa: CSARGTSGSGANVLTF
v_call: TRBV14; clone_size: few; d_call: .; j_call: TRBJ1-3; cdr3_nt: TGTGCCAGCAGCGAACAGATGCCTTCCTCTGGAAACACCATATATTTT; cdr3_aa: CASSEQMPSSGNTIYF
v_call: TRBV20-1; clone_size: .; d_call: .; j_call: TRBJ1-1; cdr3_nt: TGCAGTGCTAGAGAGGCGGTGAACACTGAAGCTTTCTTT; cdr3_aa: CSAREAVNTEAFF
v_call: TRBV12-3/TRBV12-4; clone_size: many; d_call: .; j_call: TRBJ1-4; cdr3_nt: TGTGCCAGCAGTTTACAGCGGGGTAATGAAAAACTGTTTTTT; cdr3_aa: CASSLQRGNEKLFF
v_call: TRBV7-8; clone_size: few; d_call: .; j_call: TRBJ2-1; cdr3_nt: TGTGCCAGCAGCATCTTCCAGGGGCCCTACAATGAGCAGTTCTTC; cdr3_aa: CASSIFQGPYNEQFF